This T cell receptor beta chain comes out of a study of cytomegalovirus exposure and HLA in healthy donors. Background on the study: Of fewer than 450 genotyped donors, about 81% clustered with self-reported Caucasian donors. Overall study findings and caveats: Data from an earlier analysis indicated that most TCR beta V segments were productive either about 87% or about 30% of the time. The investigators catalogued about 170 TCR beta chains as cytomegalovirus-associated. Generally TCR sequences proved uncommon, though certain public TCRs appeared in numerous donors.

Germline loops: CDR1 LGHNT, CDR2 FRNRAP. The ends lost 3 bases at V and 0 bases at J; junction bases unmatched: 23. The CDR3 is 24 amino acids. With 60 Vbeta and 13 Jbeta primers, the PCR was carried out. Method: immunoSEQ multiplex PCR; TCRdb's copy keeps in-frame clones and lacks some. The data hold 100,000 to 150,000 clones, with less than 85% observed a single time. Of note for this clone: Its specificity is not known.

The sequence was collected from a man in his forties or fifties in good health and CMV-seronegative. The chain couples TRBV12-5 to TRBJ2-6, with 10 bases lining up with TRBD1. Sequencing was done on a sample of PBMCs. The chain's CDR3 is CASGLGIRGDRGLAISSGANVLTF. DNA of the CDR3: TGTGCTAGTGGTTTAGGTATTCGGGGCGACAGGGGGCTCGCTATCTCCTCTGGGGCCAACGTCCTGACTTTC.